This section outlines one T cell receptor beta chain sequence together with its context. The V gene's germline CDR1 is SGHDN and CDR2 FVKESK. Germline trimming cut 5 bases from V and 4 bases from J; bases unmatched to any gene: 5. This CDR3 spans 13 amino acids. The sample is drawn from a study of blood T cell repertoires in COVID-19. Overall study: Samples representing acute and convalescent COVID-19 were sourced from the United States, Italy and Spain. The cDNA or gDNA used as material had been derived from T cells, B-cell-depleted T cells, or PBMCs.

In the source study's methods: The authors estimated nucleated cell counts from reference gene primer amplification. Method: immunoSEQ multiplex PCR; TCRdb's copy keeps in-frame clones and lacks some. V and J calls and clone size are those listed in that table; D and trimming were worked out from the DNA. The sample comprises around 100,000 clones, more than 85% of which are singletons, and about 2.5% rests with the top ten. The chain is built from TRBV14 and TRBJ2-7; 7 bases match TRBD1. The sequence derives from a human donor with active COVID-19. The donor label of this sample is uncertain. Sequencing used peripheral blood. CDR3 loop: CASSGYRGYEQYF. DNA of the CDR3: TGTGCCAGCAGCGGGTACAGGGGTTACGAGCAGTACTTC.